The entry that follows covers one TCR beta chain sequence. Its target is not known. Using immunoSEQ multiplex PCR, the repertoire was profiled, and TCRdb retains in-frame clones only, with some absent. The sample includes 150,000 to 200,000 clones, just over 90% of them seen just once. The CDR3 is 15 residues long. Germline values: CDR1 MNHEY, CDR2 SVGEGT. Trimming removed 5 bases at V and 3 bases at J, with 14 bases between. Timing groups of about 4 and about 12 weeks for second doses were pooled. This sample was included in a study of T cell responses to AZD1222 COVID-19 vaccine. Overall study results and limits: Donors were chiefly white British, with a greater number of females, and clonal diversity was perhaps underestimated. Seropositive at baseline were only five or six AZD1222 recipients. Vaccine-associated CD4 TCRs spanned spike, dominant at 160-218 and 743-854.

The material sequenced was peripheral blood, taken 28 days after the second AZD1222 dose. This sequence was found in an adult who received the AZD1222 COVID-19 vaccine. The J gene is TRBJ1-5, the V gene TRBV6-2 or TRBV6-3; D might be TRBD1 (6 bases). CDR3 in DNA: TGTGCCAGCAGTCGAAGAACAGGGCTCAATCAGCCCCAGCATTTT. Translation: CASSRRTGLNQPQHF.